One and the same sample provided the 18 T cell receptor beta chains below, sequenced in a study of T cell responses to AZD1222 COVID-19 vaccine. Assay used: immunoSEQ multiplex PCR; TCRdb lists only in-frame clones, some missing. The table records some 150,000 clones, more than 75% of them present only once. The sequencing here drew on peripheral blood, taken on day 0 of AZD1222 vaccination. These receptors all come from an adult in good health.

As DNA, the CDR3 is TGTGCCACCTTATTGGGGTCCGATGAAAAACTGTTTTTT. Amino acids: CATLLGSDEKLFF. V and J are TRBV28 and TRBJ1-4, with D unresolved. The CDR3 runs 13 residues. Looked up from germline, CDR1 is MDHEN and CDR2 is SYDVKM. V was shortened by 10 bases and J by 6 bases, with 15 bases between the two germline ends. The full variable domain, in which reference TRBV28 and TRBJ1-4 provide the parts outside the CDR3, is DVKVTQSSRYLVKRTGEKVFLECVQDMDHENMFWYRQDPGLGLRLIYFSYDVKMKEKGDIPEGYSVSREKKERFSLILESASTNQTSMYLCATLLGSDEKLFFGSGTQLSVL.

The V gene is TRBV6-5, the J gene TRBJ2-7, with 9 positions matching TRBD2. The CDR3 length is 14 residues. The germline gives CDR1 MNHEY, CDR2 SVGAGI. Germline trimming cut 7 bases from V and 3 bases from J; bases unmatched to any gene: 7. The DNA for the CDR3 is TGTGCCAGCAAACGGCGGGGGGGAATCTACGAGCAGTACTTC. Its translation: CASKRRGGIYEQYF.

The chain is built from TRBV30 and TRBJ2-1, with 11 bases that match TRBD2. The length of the CDR3 is 14 residues. Germline loops: CDR1 GTSNPN, CDR2 SVGIG (reference sequence). V dropped 5 bases and J dropped 6; count of bases not matched to a gene: 6. The DNA of the CDR3 is TGTGCCTGGGATCCGGGACTAGCGGTCAATGAGCAGTTCTTC. Its translation: CAWDPGLAVNEQFF.

The chain links TRBV14 to TRBJ1-1, with D maybe TRBD1 (5 bases). The CDR3 spans 15 residues. Germline V CDR1 and CDR2: SGHDN, FVKESK. The V end was cut by 2 bases, the J end by 1 base, with 11 bases between. The CDR3 region has the DNA TGTGCCAGCAGCCAATGGGGGACTGGGAACACTGAAGCTTTCTTT. It codes for CASSQWGTGNTEAFF.

This rearrangement joins TRBV30 to TRBJ2-7; 9 bases line up with TRBD1. Trimming cost V 4 bases and J 3 bases; bases outside gene matches: 7. Germline V lookup: CDR1 GTSNPN, CDR2 SVGIG (reference sequence). The CDR3 runs 14 residues. The CDR3 coding sequence is TGTGCCTGGACTTTCGGGACAGGGAACTACGAGCAGTACTTC. This gives the protein CAWTFGTGNYEQYF.

On this clone: The germline gene is not matched at one end of the junction; a read error may be the cause. V is TRBV29-1 and J is TRBJ2-7; possibly TRBD2 for D (7 bases). The germline gives CDR1 SQVTM, CDR2 ANQGSEA. This CDR3 spans 12 amino acids. The CDR3 spells CSVGGGSHEQYF. The DNA for the CDR3 is TGCAGCGTGGGGGGGGGCTCCCACGAGCAGTACTTC.

The gene calls are TRBV7-2 and TRBJ1-1, with D perhaps TRBD1 (6 bases). The V gene lost 4 bases and the J gene lost 6 bases, with 12 bases spanning the gap. The CDR3 spans 13 residues. The germline CDR1 and CDR2 sequences are SGHTA and FQGNSA. The CDR3 spells CASSSQQGAEAFF. The CDR3 DNA follows: TGTGCCAGCAGCTCGCAACAGGGTGCTGAAGCTTTCTTT.

This clone has just a few counts. The chain employs TRBV15 and TRBJ1-5; D is unresolved. V was pared by 0 bases and J by 5 bases, with 8 bases between. The CDR3 consists of 14 residues. Germline V CDR1 and CDR2: LNHNV, YYDKDF (reference sequence). CDR3 protein: CATSRDNGDQPQHF. The CDR3 DNA sequence: TGTGCCACCAGCAGAGATAACGGGGATCAGCCCCAGCATTTT.

The V call is TRBV10-3, the J call TRBJ1-1; 8 nucleotides line up with TRBD1. CDR1 is ENHRY, CDR2 SYGVKD, per germline. Germline trimming cut 6 bases from V and 5 bases from J; bases unmatched to any gene: 8. The CDR3 contains 14 residues. The CDR3 sequence is CAIRTGERKTEAFF. Here the CDR3 DNA reads TGTGCCATCAGGACAGGGGAGAGAAAAACTGAAGCTTTCTTT.

This chain uses TRBV7-2 with TRBJ1-5; D gene ambiguous. Between the trimmed V and J ends, which lost 4 bases and 6 bases, there was a span of 10 bases. Germline CDR1 is SGHTA and CDR2 is FQGNSA. The CDR3 extends over 13 amino acids. Here the CDR3 reads CASSSGRSQPQHF. As DNA, the CDR3 is TGTGCCAGCAGCTCCGGACGTAGTCAGCCCCAGCATTTT.

This chain connects TRBV19 to TRBJ1-1; a possible D gene is TRBD1 (5 bases). CDR1 is LNHDA and CDR2 is SQIVND in the germline V gene (reference sequence). Trimming removed 11 bases at V and 1 base at J, with 17 bases between. This CDR3 has 14 residues. As DNA, the CDR3 is TGTGCCTCAAAAAGTGGGGGTCCGAACACTGAAGCTTTCTTT. Protein: CASKSGGPNTEAFF.

This clone was detected a few times. The chain uses TRBV7-9 and TRBJ1-5; D call uncertain. Germline assignment: CDR1 SEHNR and CDR2 FQNEAQ (reference sequence). The CDR3 totals 13 residues. Trimming took off 3 bases at V and 8 bases at J, with 11 bases between the two ends. This chain's CDR3 is CASSLNYKEPQHF. CDR3 sequence (DNA): TGTGCCAGCAGCTTGAACTACAAGGAGCCCCAGCATTTT.

CDR3 protein: CASSLKDRAETQYF. The CDR3, as DNA: TGTGCCAGCTCACTTAAGGACAGGGCTGAGACCCAGTACTTC. V usage is TRBV18 and J usage is TRBJ2-5; TRBD1 agrees at 8 bases. The CDR3 totals 14 residues. Trimming at V came to 4 bases and at J to 5 bases, leaving 6 bases not matched to a gene. Germline CDR1 is KGHSH and CDR2 is LQKENI.

CDR3 loop: CASSTTSGRNYGYTF. CDR3 in DNA: TGTGCCAGCAGCACAACCTCGGGACGGAACTATGGCTACACCTTC. J is TRBJ1-2 and V is TRBV5-4; tentative D call: TRBD1 (5 bases). The CDR3 consists of 15 residues. V was trimmed by 4 bases and J by 2 bases, leaving 15 bases between them. CDR1 is SGHNT, CDR2 YYREEE, per germline (reference sequence).

This chain connects TRBV14 to TRBJ2-2; no firm D call. The V and J ends lost 0 bases and 6 bases respectively, with 8 bases between them. CDR1 and CDR2 from the germline V gene are SGHDN and FVKESK. This CDR3 has 14 amino acids. This CDR3 reads CASSQELVAGELFF. For the CDR3, the DNA is TGTGCCAGCAGCCAAGAGTTGGTGGCCGGGGAGCTGTTTTTT.

The chain combines TRBV7-2 with TRBJ1-5, with D tentatively TRBD1 (6 bases). The germline V gene has CDR1 SGHTA and CDR2 FQGNSA. Trimming removed 1 base at V and 7 bases at J, with 8 bases between. The CDR3 extends over 13 amino acids. CDR3 in amino acids: CASSLDRDQPQHF. As DNA, the CDR3 is TGTGCCAGCAGCTTAGACAGGGACCAGCCCCAGCATTTT.

The chain employs TRBV6-5 and TRBJ1-1; no reliable D call. CDR1 is MNHEY and CDR2 is SVGAGI in the germline V gene. The CDR3 totals 15 residues. V lost 6 bases and J 0 bases, leaving 14 bases between the germline ends. CDR3 residues: CASSPQWAVNTEAFF. CDR3 bases: TGTGCCAGCAGCCCACAATGGGCAGTGAACACTGAAGCTTTCTTT.

The V and J genes are TRBV4-1 and TRBJ1-2; D might be TRBD1 (5 bases). This CDR3 comprises 16 residues. The V gene lost 0 bases and the J gene lost 4 bases, with 15 bases spanning the gap. The germline gives CDR1 MGHRA, CDR2 YSYEKL. As DNA, the CDR3 is TGCGCCAGCAGCCAAGATAAGACACGGGGCGGCTATGGCTACACCTTC. This sequence encodes CASSQDKTRGGYGYTF.